This T cell receptor (beta chain) was identified during a study of T cells after yellow fever vaccination. V was shortened by 2 bases and J by 4 bases, with 6 bases between the two germline ends. The CDR3 has 13 residues. Germline CDR1 and CDR2: SGHDT and YYEEEE. This clonotype was seen a handful of times. TCRdb re-called the 5' RACE reads through MiXCR, storing one row per CDR3 protein. In the table there are approximately 330,000 distinct CDR3 sequences, over 4% of which are singletons. Sequences were derived from PBMCs, sampled 5 days after the yellow fever booster vaccination. The sequence was collected from a young man who received the YFV17D yellow fever vaccine. The V call is TRBV5-6, the J call TRBJ2-2; D not resolved. DNA of the CDR3: TGTGCCAGCAGCTTAACACCCACCGGGGAGCTGTTTTTT. This translates into CASSLTPTGELFF.